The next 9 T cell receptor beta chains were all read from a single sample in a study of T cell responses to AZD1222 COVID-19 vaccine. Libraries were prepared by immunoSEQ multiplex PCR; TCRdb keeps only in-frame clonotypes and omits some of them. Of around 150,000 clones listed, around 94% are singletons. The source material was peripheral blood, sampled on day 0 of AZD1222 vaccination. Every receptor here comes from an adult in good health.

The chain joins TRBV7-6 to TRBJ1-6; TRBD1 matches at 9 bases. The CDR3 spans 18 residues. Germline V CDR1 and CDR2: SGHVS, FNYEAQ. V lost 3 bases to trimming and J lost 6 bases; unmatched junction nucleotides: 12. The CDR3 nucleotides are TGTGCCAGCAGCTTCCACCCGGGACAGGGAAGGTTTAATTCACCCCTCCACTTT. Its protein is CASSFHPGQGRFNSPLHF.

CDR3 loop: CASSHERGTGSETQYF. The CDR3 nucleotides are TGTGCCAGCAGTCACGAACGGGGGACAGGAAGCGAGACCCAGTACTTC. The chain is built from TRBV9 and TRBJ2-5; TRBD1 matches 8 bases. Germline CDR1 and CDR2: SGDLS and YYNGEE. V dropped 5 bases and J dropped 5; count of bases not matched to a gene: 14. The CDR3 consists of 16 residues.

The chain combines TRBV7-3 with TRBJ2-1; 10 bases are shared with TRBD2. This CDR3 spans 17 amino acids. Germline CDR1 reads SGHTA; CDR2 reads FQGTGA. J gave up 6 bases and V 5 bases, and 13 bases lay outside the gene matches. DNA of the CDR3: TGTGCCAGCAGCCCAGCGCCCCTAGCGGGAGATGTCAATGAGCAGTTCTTC. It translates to CASSPAPLAGDVNEQFF. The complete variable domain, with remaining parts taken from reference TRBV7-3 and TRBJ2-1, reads GAGVSQTPSNKVTEKGKYVELRCDPISGHTALYWYRQSLGQGPEFLIYFQGTGAADDSGLPNDRFFAVRPEGSVSTLKIQRTERGDSAVYLCASSPAPLAGDVNEQFFGPGTRLTVL.

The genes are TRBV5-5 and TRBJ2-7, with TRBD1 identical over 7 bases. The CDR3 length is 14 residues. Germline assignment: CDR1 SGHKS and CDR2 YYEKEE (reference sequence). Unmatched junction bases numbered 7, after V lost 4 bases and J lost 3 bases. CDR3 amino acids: CASSKDRVSYEQYV. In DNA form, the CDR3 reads TGTGCCAGCAGCAAAGACAGGGTTAGCTACGAGCAGTACGTC.

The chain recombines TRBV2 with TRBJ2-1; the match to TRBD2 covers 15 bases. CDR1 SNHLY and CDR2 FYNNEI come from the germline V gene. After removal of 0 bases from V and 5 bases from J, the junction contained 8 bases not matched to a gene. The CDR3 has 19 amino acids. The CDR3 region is CASSEARTSGGAFHNEQFF. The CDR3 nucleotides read TGTGCCAGCAGTGAAGCCCGGACTAGCGGGGGGGCCTTCCACAATGAGCAGTTCTTC. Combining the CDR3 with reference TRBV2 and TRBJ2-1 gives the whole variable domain EPEVTQTPSHQVTQMGQEVILRCVPISNHLYFYWYRQILGQKVEFLVSFYNNEISEKSEIFDDQFSVERPDGSNFTLKIRSTKLEDSAMYFCASSEARTSGGAFHNEQFFGPGTRLTVL.

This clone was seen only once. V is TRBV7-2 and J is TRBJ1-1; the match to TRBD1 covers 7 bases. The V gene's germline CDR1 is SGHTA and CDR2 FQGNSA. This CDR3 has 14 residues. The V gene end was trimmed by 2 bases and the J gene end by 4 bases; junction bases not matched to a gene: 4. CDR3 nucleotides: TGTGCCAGCAGCTTAACGGGACAGTTCACTGAAGCTTTCTTT. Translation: CASSLTGQFTEAFF. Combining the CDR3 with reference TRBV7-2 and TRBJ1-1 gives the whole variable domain GAGVSQSPSNKVTEKGKDVELRCDPISGHTALYWYRQSLGQGLEFLIYFQGNSAPDKSGLPSDRFSAERTGGSVSTLTIQRTQQEDSAVYLCASSLTGQFTEAFFGQGTRLTVV.

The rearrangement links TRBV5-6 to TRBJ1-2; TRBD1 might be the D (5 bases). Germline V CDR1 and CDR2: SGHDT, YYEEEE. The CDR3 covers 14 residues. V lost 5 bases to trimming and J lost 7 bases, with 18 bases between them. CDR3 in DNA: TGTGCCAGCAGATATTGGGCGGGAGGGGTTGGCTACACCTTC. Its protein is CASRYWAGGVGYTF.

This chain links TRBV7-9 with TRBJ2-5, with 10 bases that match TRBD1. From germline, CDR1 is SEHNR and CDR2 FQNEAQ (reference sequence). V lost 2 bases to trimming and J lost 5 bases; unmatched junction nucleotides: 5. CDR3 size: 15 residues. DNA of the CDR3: TGTGCCAGCAGCTTATGGCCGGACAGGGGGGAGACCCAGTACTTC. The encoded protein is CASSLWPDRGETQYF. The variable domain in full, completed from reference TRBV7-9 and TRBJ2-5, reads DTGVSQNPRHKITKRGQNVTFRCDPISEHNRLYWYRQTLGQGPEFLTYFQNEAQLEKSRLLSDRFSAERPKGSFSTLEIQRTEQGDSAMYLCASSLWPDRGETQYFGPGTRLLVL.

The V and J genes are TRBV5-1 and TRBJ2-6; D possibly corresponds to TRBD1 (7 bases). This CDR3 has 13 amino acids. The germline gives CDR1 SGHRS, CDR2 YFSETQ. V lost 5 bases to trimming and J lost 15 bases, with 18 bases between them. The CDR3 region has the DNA TGCGCCAGCAGACATCCCGGAGGGGGCAACCTGACTTTC. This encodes CASRHPGGGNLTF.